This TCR beta chain was profiled in a study of response to subunit inactivated influenza vaccine (dated by TCRdb to the late 2010s). Describing the broader study: The study used deep quantitative T cell receptor repertoire profiling to track responses to a trivalent subunit inactivated influenza vaccine. The paper as a whole reports these results and caveats: It was suggested by the authors that each seasonal influenza vaccination may recruit only a limited number of new T cells.

The sample holds many counts of this clonotype. Its antigen has not been determined. No base quality values were provided; no much bigger clone lies one nucleotide off. Trimmed from V: 6 bases; trimmed from J: 3 bases; junction bases lacking a gene match: 4. The CDR3, cysteine through phenylalanine, is 14 amino acids long. Only the CDR3 portion is preserved as DNA: 42 bases, with reading frame beginning at the first base. The germline V gene (reference sequence) supplies CDR1 DFQATT and CDR2 SNEGSKA. The receptor library was made with RT-PCR. TCRdb shows the sequencer as Illumina HiSeq 2500. TCRdb reprocessing: public reads trimmed at Q25 with fastp, clones called with MiXCR, in-frame beta chains kept. Rows with a matching CDR3 protein are joined into one entry that keeps the most common DNA and genes. This sample comprises approximately 160,000 distinct CDR3 sequences, approximately 12% of them detected only once. Under 40% of the sample goes to the ten largest clones.

The input for sequencing was CD8+ T cells sorted from PBMCs, taken around 25 months after vaccination. The receptor's source is a man aged 50 to 75 who received an inactivated influenza vaccine. Donor details come from another sample of the same person, matched by shared clones. The chain uses TRBV20-1 and TRBJ2-2; 10 bases in between match TRBD1. The DNA sequence follows: TGCAGTGCAACCGGGACAGGGGACACCGGGGAGCTGTTTTTT. This yields the protein CSATGTGDTGELFF.